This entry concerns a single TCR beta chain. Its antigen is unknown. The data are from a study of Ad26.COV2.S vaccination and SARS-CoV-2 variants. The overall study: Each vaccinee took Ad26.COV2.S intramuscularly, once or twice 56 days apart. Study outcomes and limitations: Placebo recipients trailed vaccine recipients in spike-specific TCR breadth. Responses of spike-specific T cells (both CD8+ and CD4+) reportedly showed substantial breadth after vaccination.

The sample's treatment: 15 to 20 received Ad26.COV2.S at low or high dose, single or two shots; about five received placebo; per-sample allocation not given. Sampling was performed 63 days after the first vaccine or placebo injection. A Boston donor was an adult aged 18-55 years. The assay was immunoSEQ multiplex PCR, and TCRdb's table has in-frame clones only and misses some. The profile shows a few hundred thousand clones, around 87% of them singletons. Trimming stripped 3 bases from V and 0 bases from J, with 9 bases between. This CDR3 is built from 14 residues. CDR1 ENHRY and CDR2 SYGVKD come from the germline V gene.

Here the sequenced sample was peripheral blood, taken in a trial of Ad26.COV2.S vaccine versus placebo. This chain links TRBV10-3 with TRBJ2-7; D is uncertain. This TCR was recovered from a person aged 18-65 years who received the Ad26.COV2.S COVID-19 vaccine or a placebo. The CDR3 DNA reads TGTGCCATCAGTGACCCATCCAGCTCCTACGAGCAGTACTTC. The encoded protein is CAISDPSSSYEQYF.